This is a list of T cell receptor beta chains from one sample in a study of T cells in Graves' hyperthyroidism and ophthalmopathy. MiXCR, run by TCRdb on the multiplex PCR reads, gives a single entry per CDR3 protein. The sample consists of 660,000 or so distinct CDR3 sequences, about 45% of them appearing once. Sequencing was performed on peripheral blood or thyroid tissue (not recorded which). The receptor set was obtained from an adult man with Graves' disease, either hyperthyroidism or ophthalmopathy (not recorded which). CDR3s include the opening cysteine and the closing phenylalanine or tryptophan. D genes are given only for firm matches. A clone size is listed for some rows: how often the clone was seen (once, few, many), or a class if it is expanded.

CDR3 protein: CSVFDANTGELFF
CDR3 DNA: TGCAGCGTTTTCGATGCGAACACCGGGGAGCTGTTTTTT
clone size: few
V gene: TRBV29-1
D gene: -
CDR3 length: 13
J gene: TRBJ2-2

CDR3 protein: CSARELAYGYTF
CDR3 DNA: TGCAGTGCTAGAGAACTAGCGTATGGTTACACCTTC
clone size: -
V gene: TRBV20-1
D gene: -
CDR3 length: 12
J gene: TRBJ1-2

CDR3 protein: CASSHGTTTNEKLFF
CDR3 DNA: TGTGCCAGTAGCCACGGGACTACAACTAATGAAAAGCTGTTTTTT
clone size: -
V gene: TRBV19
D gene: -
CDR3 length: 15
J gene: TRBJ1-4

CDR3 protein: CASSYSWAIQSYEQYF
CDR3 DNA: TGTGCCAGCAGTTACTCTTGGGCAATACAGTCCTACGAGCAGTACTTC
clone size: few
V gene: TRBV6-5
D gene: -
CDR3 length: 16
J gene: TRBJ2-7

CDR3 protein: CASSSTGGRGSPLHF
CDR3 DNA: TGTGCCAGCAGCTCGACAGGGGGCCGGGGTTCACCCCTCCACTTT
clone size: -
V gene: TRBV12-3/TRBV12-4
D gene: TRBD1
CDR3 length: 15
J gene: TRBJ1-6

CDR3 protein: CSASGPPESPPLHF
CDR3 DNA: TGCAGTGCTAGCGGGCCCCCAGAGAGTCCACCCCTCCACTTT
clone size: -
V gene: TRBV20-1
D gene: -
CDR3 length: 14
J gene: TRBJ1-6

CDR3 protein: CASSRAGTANEKLFF
CDR3 DNA: TGTGCCAGCAGCCGGGCAGGGACAGCTAATGAAAAACTGTTTTTT
clone size: -
V gene: TRBV7-3
D gene: TRBD1
CDR3 length: 15
J gene: TRBJ1-4

CDR3 protein: CASSYAEQGAPHYGYTF
CDR3 DNA: TGTGCCAGCAGTTACGCAGAACAGGGGGCGCCCCACTATGGCTACACCTTC
clone size: few
V gene: TRBV6-5
D gene: TRBD1
CDR3 length: 17
J gene: TRBJ1-2

CDR3 protein: CSARVSGTGDTGELFF
CDR3 DNA: TGCAGTGCTAGAGTCTCCGGGACAGGGGACACCGGGGAGCTGTTTTTT
clone size: -
V gene: TRBV20-1
D gene: TRBD1
CDR3 length: 16
J gene: TRBJ2-2

CDR3 protein: CSVEVGGGNTIYF
CDR3 DNA: TGCAGCGTTGAAGTAGGGGGAGGAAACACCATATATTTT
clone size: many
V gene: TRBV29-1
D gene: -
CDR3 length: 13
J gene: TRBJ1-3

CDR3 protein: CASSEGGRDRGNNQPQHF
CDR3 DNA: TGTGCCAGCAGTGAGGGAGGCCGGGACAGGGGGAACAATCAGCCCCAGCATTTT
clone size: many
V gene: TRBV25-1
D gene: TRBD1
CDR3 length: 18
J gene: TRBJ1-5

CDR3 protein: CASSQEVVYEQYF
CDR3 DNA: TGCGCCAGCAGCCAAGAAGTGGTCTACGAGCAGTACTTC
clone size: few
V gene: TRBV4-1
D gene: -
CDR3 length: 13
J gene: TRBJ2-7

CDR3 protein: CSALAGYGYTF
CDR3 DNA: TGCAGCGCCTTGGCGGGCTATGGCTACACCTTC
clone size: -
V gene: TRBV29-1
D gene: -
CDR3 length: 11
J gene: TRBJ1-2

CDR3 protein: CASSFGKSTEAFF
CDR3 DNA: TGTGCCAGCAGTTTCGGCAAGTCTACTGAAGCTTTCTTT
clone size: -
V gene: TRBV12-3/TRBV12-4
D gene: -
CDR3 length: 13
J gene: TRBJ1-1

CDR3 protein: CASSRKTGGSGQPQHF
CDR3 DNA: TGTGCCAGCAGTCGAAAGACAGGGGGTTCGGGACAGCCCCAGCATTTT
clone size: many
V gene: TRBV7-9
D gene: TRBD1
CDR3 length: 16
J gene: TRBJ1-5

CDR3 protein: CASSSTGWNTEAFF
CDR3 DNA: TGTGCCAGCAGCTCTACAGGGTGGAACACTGAAGCTTTCTTT
clone size: few
V gene: TRBV7-2
D gene: -
CDR3 length: 14
J gene: TRBJ1-1

CDR3 protein: CASSAFGTSETQYF
CDR3 DNA: TGTGCCAGCAGCGCCTTCGGGACAAGCGAGACCCAGTACTTC
clone size: few
V gene: TRBV7-2
D gene: -
CDR3 length: 14
J gene: TRBJ2-5

CDR3 protein: CATITRKDYEQYF
CDR3 DNA: TGTGCCACCATCACCAGGAAGGACTACGAGCAGTACTTC
clone size: -
V gene: TRBV13
D gene: -
CDR3 length: 13
J gene: TRBJ2-7

CDR3 protein: CASSPDAGHSKEKLFF
CDR3 DNA: TGTGCCAGCAGCCCCGACGCGGGACATTCTAAGGAAAAACTGTTTTTT
clone size: -
V gene: TRBV11-2
D gene: -
CDR3 length: 16
J gene: TRBJ1-4

CDR3 protein: CASRPQGYQPQHF
CDR3 DNA: TGTGCCAGCAGGCCTCAGGGATACCAGCCCCAGCATTTT
clone size: -
V gene: TRBV2
D gene: -
CDR3 length: 13
J gene: TRBJ1-5

CDR3 protein: CASSQAQYGQPQHF
CDR3 DNA: TGTGCCAGCAGCCAGGCCCAGTATGGGCAGCCCCAGCATTTT
clone size: -
V gene: TRBV3-1
D gene: -
CDR3 length: 14
J gene: TRBJ1-5

CDR3 protein: CASSYGLGSSSYEQYF
CDR3 DNA: TGTGCCAGCAGTTACGGTCTGGGAAGTTCCTCCTACGAGCAGTACTTC
clone size: -
V gene: TRBV2
D gene: -
CDR3 length: 16
J gene: TRBJ2-7

CDR3 protein: CASSPAYSYEQYF
CDR3 DNA: TGTGCCAGCAGCCCCGCTTATAGTTACGAGCAGTACTTC
clone size: few
V gene: TRBV7-8
D gene: -
CDR3 length: 13
J gene: TRBJ2-7

CDR3 protein: CASSPGTASGNTIYF
CDR3 DNA: TGTGCCAGCAGTCCCGGGACGGCCTCTGGAAACACCATATATTTT
clone size: -
V gene: TRBV25-1
D gene: -
CDR3 length: 15
J gene: TRBJ1-3

CDR3 protein: CAGSYSADQPQHF
CDR3 DNA: TGTGCCGGCAGTTACTCAGCTGATCAGCCCCAGCATTTT
clone size: -
V gene: TRBV6-5
D gene: -
CDR3 length: 13
J gene: TRBJ1-5

CDR3 protein: CSATGQGFGNQPQHF
CDR3 DNA: TGCAGTGCAACGGGACAGGGCTTTGGGAATCAGCCCCAGCATTTT
clone size: many
V gene: TRBV20-1
D gene: TRBD1
CDR3 length: 15
J gene: TRBJ1-5

CDR3 protein: CSGLGQGGEKLFF
CDR3 DNA: TGCAGCGGATTGGGACAGGGTGGTGAAAAACTGTTTTTT
clone size: few
V gene: TRBV29-1
D gene: TRBD1
CDR3 length: 13
J gene: TRBJ1-4

CDR3 protein: CASSHTDRVQYF
CDR3 DNA: TGTGCCAGCAGTCACACCGACAGGGTGCAGTACTTC
clone size: few
V gene: TRBV7-3
D gene: TRBD1
CDR3 length: 12
J gene: TRBJ2-7

CDR3 protein: CASSLDPAFYEQYF
CDR3 DNA: TGCGCCAGCAGCTTGGATCCAGCCTTTTACGAGCAGTACTTC
clone size: -
V gene: TRBV5-1
D gene: -
CDR3 length: 14
J gene: TRBJ2-7

CDR3 protein: CATSSAVQGLNEKLFF
CDR3 DNA: TGTGCCACCAGCAGCGCGGTACAGGGACTTAATGAAAAACTGTTTTTT
clone size: -
V gene: TRBV15
D gene: -
CDR3 length: 16
J gene: TRBJ1-4

CDR3 protein: CASMGGQGWVEQYF
CDR3 DNA: TGTGCCAGCATGGGGGGACAGGGGTGGGTCGAGCAGTACTTC
clone size: few
V gene: TRBV7-8
D gene: TRBD1
CDR3 length: 14
J gene: TRBJ2-7

CDR3 protein: CASSPTSGTMYEQYF
CDR3 DNA: TGTGCCAGTAGTCCGACTAGCGGGACGATGTACGAGCAGTACTTC
clone size: many
V gene: TRBV19
D gene: TRBD2
CDR3 length: 15
J gene: TRBJ2-7

CDR3 protein: CASTRQGLDEKLFF
CDR3 DNA: TGTGCCAGCACCAGACAGGGGCTAGATGAAAAACTGTTTTTT
clone size: -
V gene: TRBV14
D gene: TRBD1
CDR3 length: 14
J gene: TRBJ1-4

CDR3 protein: CASSDGGYRGEQYF
CDR3 DNA: TGTGCCAGCAGTGATGGCGGGTATCGCGGCGAGCAGTACTTC
clone size: few
V gene: TRBV2
D gene: -
CDR3 length: 14
J gene: TRBJ2-7

CDR3 protein: CSAERGGTYGYTF
CDR3 DNA: TGCAGTGCCGAAAGGGGGGGAACCTATGGCTACACCTTC
clone size: -
V gene: TRBV20-1
D gene: -
CDR3 length: 13
J gene: TRBJ1-2

CDR3 protein: CASSLGWDGNYEQYF
CDR3 DNA: TGTGCCAGCAGCTTAGGTTGGGACGGGAACTACGAGCAGTACTTC
clone size: -
V gene: TRBV7-3
D gene: -
CDR3 length: 15
J gene: TRBJ2-7

CDR3 protein: CASSQGGDYEQYF
CDR3 DNA: TGTGCCAGCAGCCAAGGGGGGGACTACGAGCAGTACTTC
clone size: -
V gene: TRBV7-9
D gene: -
CDR3 length: 13
J gene: TRBJ2-7